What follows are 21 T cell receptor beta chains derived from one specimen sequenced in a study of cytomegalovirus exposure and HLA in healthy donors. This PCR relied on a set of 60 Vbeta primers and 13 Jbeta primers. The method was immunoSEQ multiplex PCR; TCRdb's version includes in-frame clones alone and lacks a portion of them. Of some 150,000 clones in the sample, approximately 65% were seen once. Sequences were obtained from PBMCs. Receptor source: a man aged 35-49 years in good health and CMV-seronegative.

The CDR3, as DNA: TGTGCCAGCAGCTTAGGTTCCAGGGGGCCCTACAATGAGCAGTTCTTC. Translation gives CASSLGSRGPYNEQFF. The V call is TRBV13, the J call TRBJ2-1, with TRBD1 matching over 8 bases. Germline CDR1 and CDR2: PRHDT and FYEKMQ (reference sequence). This CDR3 contains 16 residues. J gave up 2 bases and V 0 bases, and 3 bases lay outside the gene matches.

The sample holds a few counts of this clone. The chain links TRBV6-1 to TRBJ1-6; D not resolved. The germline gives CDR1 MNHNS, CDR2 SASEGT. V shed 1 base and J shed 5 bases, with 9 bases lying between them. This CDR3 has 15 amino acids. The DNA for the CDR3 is TGTGCCAGCAGTGAAGTCACAGCAGATAATTCACCCCTCCACTTT. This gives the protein CASSEVTADNSPLHF.

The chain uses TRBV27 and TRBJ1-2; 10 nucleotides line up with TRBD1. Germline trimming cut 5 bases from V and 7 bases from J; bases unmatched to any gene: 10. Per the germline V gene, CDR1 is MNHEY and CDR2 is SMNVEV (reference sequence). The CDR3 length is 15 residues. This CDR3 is CASSRDRGSLFGYTF. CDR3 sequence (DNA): TGTGCCAGCAGTCGGGACAGGGGTTCTCTCTTTGGCTACACCTTC.

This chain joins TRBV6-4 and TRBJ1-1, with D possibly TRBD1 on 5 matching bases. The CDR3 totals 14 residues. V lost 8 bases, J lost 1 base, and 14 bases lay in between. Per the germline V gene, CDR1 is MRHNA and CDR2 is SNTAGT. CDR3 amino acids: CASRPSGGNTEAFF. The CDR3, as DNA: TGTGCCAGCCGACCTTCGGGGGGGAACACTGAAGCTTTCTTT.

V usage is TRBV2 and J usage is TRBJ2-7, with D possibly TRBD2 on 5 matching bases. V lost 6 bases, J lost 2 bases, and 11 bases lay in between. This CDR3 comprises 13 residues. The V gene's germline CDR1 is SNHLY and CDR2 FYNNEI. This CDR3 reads CASRRGPTYEQYF. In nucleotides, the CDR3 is TGTGCCAGCAGAAGAGGGCCGACCTACGAGCAGTACTTC.

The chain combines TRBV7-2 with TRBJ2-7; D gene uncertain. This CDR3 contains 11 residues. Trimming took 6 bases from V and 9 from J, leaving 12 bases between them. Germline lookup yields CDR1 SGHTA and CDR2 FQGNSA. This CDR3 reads CASRATTAQYF. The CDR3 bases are TGTGCCAGCAGAGCAACTACCGCGCAGTACTTC.

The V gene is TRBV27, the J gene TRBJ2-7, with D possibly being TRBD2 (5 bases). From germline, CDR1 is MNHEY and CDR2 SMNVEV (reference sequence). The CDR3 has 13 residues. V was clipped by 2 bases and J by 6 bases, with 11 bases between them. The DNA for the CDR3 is TGTGCCAGCAGTTTAGGGAGCCAATTCGAGCAGTACTTC. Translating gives CASSLGSQFEQYF.

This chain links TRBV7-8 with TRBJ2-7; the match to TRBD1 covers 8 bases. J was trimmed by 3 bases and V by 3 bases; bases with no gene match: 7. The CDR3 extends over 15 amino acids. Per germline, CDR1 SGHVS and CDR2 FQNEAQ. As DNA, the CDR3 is TGTGCCAGCAGCTTCCTGCAGGACAGGGTCTACGAGCAGTACTTC. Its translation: CASSFLQDRVYEQYF.

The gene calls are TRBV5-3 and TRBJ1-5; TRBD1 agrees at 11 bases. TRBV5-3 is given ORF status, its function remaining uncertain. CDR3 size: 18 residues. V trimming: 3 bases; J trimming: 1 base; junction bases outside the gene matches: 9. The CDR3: CARSSGTGGLGSNQPQHF. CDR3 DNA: TGTGCCAGAAGCTCCGGGACAGGGGGGCTCGGGAGCAATCAGCCCCAGCATTTT.

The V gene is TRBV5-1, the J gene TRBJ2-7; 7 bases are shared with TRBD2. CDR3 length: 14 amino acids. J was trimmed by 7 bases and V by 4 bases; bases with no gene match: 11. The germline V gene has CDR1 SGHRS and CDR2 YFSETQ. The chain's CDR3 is CASSGSWGGGEQYF. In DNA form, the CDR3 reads TGCGCCAGCAGCGGTAGCTGGGGGGGAGGTGAGCAGTACTTC.

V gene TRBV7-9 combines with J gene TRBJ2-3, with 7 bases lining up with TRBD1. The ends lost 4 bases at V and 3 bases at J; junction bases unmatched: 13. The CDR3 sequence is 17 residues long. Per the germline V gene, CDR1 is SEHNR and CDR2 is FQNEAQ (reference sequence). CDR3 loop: CASSSPPGQALTDTQYF. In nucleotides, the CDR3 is TGTGCCAGCAGCTCGCCACCCGGACAGGCATTGACAGATACGCAGTATTTT.

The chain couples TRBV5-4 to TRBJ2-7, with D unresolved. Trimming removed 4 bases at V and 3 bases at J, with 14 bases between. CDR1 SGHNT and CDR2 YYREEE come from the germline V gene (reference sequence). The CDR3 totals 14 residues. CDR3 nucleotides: TGTGCCAGCAGCCCCGACTCCAGAGACTACGAGCAGTACTTC. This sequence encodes CASSPDSRDYEQYF.

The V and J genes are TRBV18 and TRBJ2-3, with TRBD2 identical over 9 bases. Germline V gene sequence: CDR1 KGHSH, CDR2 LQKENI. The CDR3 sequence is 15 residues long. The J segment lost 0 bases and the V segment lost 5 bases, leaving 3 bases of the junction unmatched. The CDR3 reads CASSVTSGSTDTQYF. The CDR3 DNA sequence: TGTGCCAGCTCAGTTACTAGCGGGAGCACAGATACGCAGTATTTT. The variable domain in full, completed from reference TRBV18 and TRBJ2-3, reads NAGVMQNPRHLVRRRGQEARLRCSPMKGHSHVYWYRQLPEEGLKFMVYLQKENIIDESGMPKERFSAEFPKEGPSILRIQQVVRGDSAAYFCASSVTSGSTDTQYFGPGTRLTVL.

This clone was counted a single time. CDR3 loop: CAWAKSEQYF. CDR3 sequence (DNA): TGTGCCTGGGCTAAGAGCGAGCAGTACTTC. The J gene is TRBJ2-7, the V gene TRBV30; no reliable D call. The length of the CDR3 is 10 residues. Germline assignment: CDR1 GTSNPN and CDR2 SVGIG (reference sequence). With 5 bases removed from V and 6 bases from J, the gap between germline ends came to 8 bases. Full variable domain (remainder filled in from reference TRBV30 and TRBJ2-7): SQTIHQWPATLVQPVGSPLSLECTVEGTSNPNLYWYRQAAGRGLQLLFYSVGIGQISSEVPQNLSASRPQDRQFILSSKKLLLSDSGFYLCAWAKSEQYFGPGTRLTVT.

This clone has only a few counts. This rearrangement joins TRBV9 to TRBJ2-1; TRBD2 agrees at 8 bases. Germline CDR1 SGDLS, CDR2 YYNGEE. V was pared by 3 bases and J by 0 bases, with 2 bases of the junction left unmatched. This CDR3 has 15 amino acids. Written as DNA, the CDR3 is TGTGCCAGCAGCGCCCTAGCGGGCTCCTACAATGAGCAGTTCTTC. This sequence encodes CASSALAGSYNEQFF. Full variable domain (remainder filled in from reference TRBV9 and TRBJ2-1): DSGVTQTPKHLITATGQRVTLRCSPRSGDLSVYWYQQSLDQGLQFLIQYYNGEERAKGNILERFSAQQFPDLHSELNLSSLELGDSALYFCASSALAGSYNEQFFGPGTRLTVL.

DNA for the CDR3: TGTGCCAGTAGTCCAGCGGGGTTTGGAACTGAAGCTTTCTTT. Its translation: CASSPAGFGTEAFF. The chain employs TRBV19 and TRBJ1-1; D unresolved. Looked up from germline, CDR1 is LNHDA and CDR2 is SQIVND (reference sequence). The V and J ends lost 5 bases and 5 bases respectively, with 15 bases between them. The CDR3 has 14 residues.

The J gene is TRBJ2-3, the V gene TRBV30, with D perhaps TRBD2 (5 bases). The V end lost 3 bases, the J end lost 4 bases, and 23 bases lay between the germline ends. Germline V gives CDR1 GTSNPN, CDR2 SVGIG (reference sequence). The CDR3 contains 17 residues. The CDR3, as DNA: TGTGCCTGGAGCGAACCGGGTCTAGCAGACCGGGCAGATACGCAGTATTTT. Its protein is CAWSEPGLADRADTQYF.

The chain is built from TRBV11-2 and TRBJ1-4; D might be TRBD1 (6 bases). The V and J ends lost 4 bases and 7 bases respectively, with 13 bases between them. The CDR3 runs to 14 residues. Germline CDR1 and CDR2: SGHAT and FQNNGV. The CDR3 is CASSSDSLIEKLFF. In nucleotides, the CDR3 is TGTGCCAGCAGCTCGGACAGTCTTATTGAAAAACTGTTTTTT.

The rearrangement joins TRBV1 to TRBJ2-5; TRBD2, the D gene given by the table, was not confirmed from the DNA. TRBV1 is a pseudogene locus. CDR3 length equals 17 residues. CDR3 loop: CTSSRGPSAGLGETQYF. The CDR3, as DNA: TGCACCAGCAGCCGAGGCCCAAGCGCGGGACTGGGGGAGACCCAGTACTTC.

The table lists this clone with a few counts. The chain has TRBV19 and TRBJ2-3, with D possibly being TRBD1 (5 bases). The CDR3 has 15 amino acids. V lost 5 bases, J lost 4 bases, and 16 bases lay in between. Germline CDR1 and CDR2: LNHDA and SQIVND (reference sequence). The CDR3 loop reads CASSPYRRGADTQYF. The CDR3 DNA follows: TGTGCCAGTAGTCCCTACAGAAGGGGCGCAGATACGCAGTATTTT.

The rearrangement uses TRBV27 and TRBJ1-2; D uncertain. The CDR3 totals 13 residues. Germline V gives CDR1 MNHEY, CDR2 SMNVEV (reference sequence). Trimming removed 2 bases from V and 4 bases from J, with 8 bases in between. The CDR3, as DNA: TGTGCCAGCAGTTTAGAGGCGGGCTATGGCTACACCTTC. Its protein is CASSLEAGYGYTF.